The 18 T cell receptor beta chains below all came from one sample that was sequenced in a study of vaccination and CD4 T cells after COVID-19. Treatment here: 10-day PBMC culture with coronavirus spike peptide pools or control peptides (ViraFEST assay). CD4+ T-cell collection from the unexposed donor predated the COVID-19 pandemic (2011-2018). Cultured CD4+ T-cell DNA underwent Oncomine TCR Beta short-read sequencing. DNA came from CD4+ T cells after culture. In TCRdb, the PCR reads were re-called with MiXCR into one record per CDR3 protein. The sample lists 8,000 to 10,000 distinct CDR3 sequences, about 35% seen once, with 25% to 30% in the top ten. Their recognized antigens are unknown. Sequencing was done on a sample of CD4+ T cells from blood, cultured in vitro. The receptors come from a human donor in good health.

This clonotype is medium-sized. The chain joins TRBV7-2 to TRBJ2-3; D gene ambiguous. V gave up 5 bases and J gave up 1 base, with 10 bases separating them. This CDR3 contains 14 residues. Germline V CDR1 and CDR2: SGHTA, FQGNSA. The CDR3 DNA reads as TGTGCCAGCAGCCCCGGCCTCGGCACAGATACGCAGTATTTT. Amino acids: CASSPGLGTDTQYF.

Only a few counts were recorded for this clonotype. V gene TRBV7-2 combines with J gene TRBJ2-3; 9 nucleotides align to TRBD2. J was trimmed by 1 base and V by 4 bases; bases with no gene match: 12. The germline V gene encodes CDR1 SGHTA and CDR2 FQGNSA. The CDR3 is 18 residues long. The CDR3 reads CASSSRLAVNGGTDTQYF. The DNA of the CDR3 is TGTGCCAGCAGCTCAAGACTAGCGGTCAATGGGGGCACAGATACGCAGTATTTT.

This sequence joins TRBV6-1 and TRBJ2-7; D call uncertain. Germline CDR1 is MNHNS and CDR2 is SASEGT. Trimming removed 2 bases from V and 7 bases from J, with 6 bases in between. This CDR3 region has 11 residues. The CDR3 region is CASSERPEQYF. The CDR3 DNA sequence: TGTGCCAGCAGTGAACGCCCGGAGCAGTACTTC.

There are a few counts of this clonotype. Here the CDR3 reads CASSLESNQPQHF. The CDR3 nucleotides read TGTGCCAGCAGCTTAGAGAGCAATCAGCCCCAGCATTTT. V usage is TRBV7-2 and J usage is TRBJ1-5, with D unclear. CDR3 size: 13 residues. Germline CDR1 is SGHTA and CDR2 is FQGNSA. The V and J ends lost 1 base and 1 base respectively, with 2 bases between them. The variable domain in full, with the rest retrieved from reference TRBV7-2 and TRBJ1-5, is GAGVSQSPSNKVTEKGKDVELRCDPISGHTALYWYRQSLGQGLEFLIYFQGNSAPDKSGLPSDRFSAERTGGSVSTLTIQRTQQEDSAVYLCASSLESNQPQHFGDGTRLSIL.

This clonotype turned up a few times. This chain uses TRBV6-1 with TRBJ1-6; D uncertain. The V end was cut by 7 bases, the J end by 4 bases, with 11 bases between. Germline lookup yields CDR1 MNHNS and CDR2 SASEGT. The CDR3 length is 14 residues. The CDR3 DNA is TGTGCCAGCAAGCCGGACCCTTATAATTCACCCCTCCACTTT. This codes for CASKPDPYNSPLHF.

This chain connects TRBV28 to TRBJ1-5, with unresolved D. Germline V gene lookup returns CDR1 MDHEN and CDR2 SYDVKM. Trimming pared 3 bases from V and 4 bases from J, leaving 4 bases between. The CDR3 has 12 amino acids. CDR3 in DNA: TGTGCCAGCAGTTTGGGAAATCAGCCCCAGCATTTT. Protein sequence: CASSLGNQPQHF.

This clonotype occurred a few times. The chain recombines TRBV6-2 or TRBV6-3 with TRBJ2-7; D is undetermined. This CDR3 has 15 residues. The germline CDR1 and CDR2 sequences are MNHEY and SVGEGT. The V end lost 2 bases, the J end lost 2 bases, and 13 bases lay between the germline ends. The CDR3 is CASSYPDGGPYEQYF. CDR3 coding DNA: TGTGCCAGCAGTTACCCAGACGGTGGACCCTACGAGCAGTACTTC.

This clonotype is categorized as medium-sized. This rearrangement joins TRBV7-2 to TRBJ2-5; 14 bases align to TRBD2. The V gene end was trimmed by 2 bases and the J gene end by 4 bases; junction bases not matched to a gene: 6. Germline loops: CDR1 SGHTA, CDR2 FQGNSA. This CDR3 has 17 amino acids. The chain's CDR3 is CASSLYPGLAGVETQYF. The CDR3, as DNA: TGTGCCAGCAGCTTATACCCGGGACTAGCGGGAGTAGAGACCCAGTACTTC.

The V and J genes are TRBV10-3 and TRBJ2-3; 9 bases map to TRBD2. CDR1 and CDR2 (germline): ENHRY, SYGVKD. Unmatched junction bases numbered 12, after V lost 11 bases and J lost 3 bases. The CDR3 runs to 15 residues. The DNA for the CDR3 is TGTGCCTCCGGGGCGAGCGGGAGGAGTACAGATACGCAGTATTTT. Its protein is CASGASGRSTDTQYF.

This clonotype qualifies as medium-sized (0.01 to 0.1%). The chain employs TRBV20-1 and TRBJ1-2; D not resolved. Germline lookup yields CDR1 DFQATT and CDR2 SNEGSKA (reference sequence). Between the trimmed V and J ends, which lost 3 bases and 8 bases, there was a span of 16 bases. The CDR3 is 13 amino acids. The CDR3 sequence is CSASMNLLEGYTF. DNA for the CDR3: TGCAGTGCTAGCATGAATCTGCTCGAGGGCTACACCTTC.

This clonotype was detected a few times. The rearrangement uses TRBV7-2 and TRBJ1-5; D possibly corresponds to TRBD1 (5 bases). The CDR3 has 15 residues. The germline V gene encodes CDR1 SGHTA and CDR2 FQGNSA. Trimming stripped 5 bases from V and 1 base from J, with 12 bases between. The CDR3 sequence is CASSPGGKSNQPQHF. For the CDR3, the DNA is TGTGCCAGCAGCCCTGGGGGGAAGAGCAATCAGCCCCAGCATTTT.

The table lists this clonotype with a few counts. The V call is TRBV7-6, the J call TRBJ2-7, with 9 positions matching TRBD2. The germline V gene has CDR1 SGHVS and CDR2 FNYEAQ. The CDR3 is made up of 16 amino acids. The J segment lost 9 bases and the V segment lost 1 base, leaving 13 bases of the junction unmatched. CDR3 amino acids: CASSLGPREGRGTQYF. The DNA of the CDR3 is TGTGCCAGCAGCTTAGGCCCGCGGGAGGGCCGAGGGACGCAGTACTTC.

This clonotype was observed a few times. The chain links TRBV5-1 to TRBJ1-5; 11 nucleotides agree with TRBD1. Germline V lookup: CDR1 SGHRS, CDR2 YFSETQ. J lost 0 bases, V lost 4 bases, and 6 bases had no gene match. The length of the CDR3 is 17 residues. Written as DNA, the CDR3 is TGCGCCAGCAGCCCCGGGACAGGGGGATATAGCAATCAGCCCCAGCATTTT. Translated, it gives CASSPGTGGYSNQPQHF.

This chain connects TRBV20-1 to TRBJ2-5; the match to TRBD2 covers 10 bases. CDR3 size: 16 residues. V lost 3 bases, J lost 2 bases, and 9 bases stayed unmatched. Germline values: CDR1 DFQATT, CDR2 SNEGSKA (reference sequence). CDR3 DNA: TGCAGTGCTAGGAAAGGACTAGCGGCCTTTCAAGAGACCCAGTACTTC. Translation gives CSARKGLAAFQETQYF.

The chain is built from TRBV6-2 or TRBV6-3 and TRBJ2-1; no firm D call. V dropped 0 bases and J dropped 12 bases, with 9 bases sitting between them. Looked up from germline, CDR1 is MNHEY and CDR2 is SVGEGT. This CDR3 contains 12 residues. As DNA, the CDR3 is TGTGCCAGCAGTTACTCACAAGTCGGGCAGTTCTTC. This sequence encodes CASSYSQVGQFF.

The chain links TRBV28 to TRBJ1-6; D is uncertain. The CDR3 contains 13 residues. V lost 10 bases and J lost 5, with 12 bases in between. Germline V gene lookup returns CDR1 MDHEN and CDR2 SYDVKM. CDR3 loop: CAIKGYHNSPLHF. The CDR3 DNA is TGTGCCATCAAGGGTTACCATAATTCACCCCTCCACTTT.

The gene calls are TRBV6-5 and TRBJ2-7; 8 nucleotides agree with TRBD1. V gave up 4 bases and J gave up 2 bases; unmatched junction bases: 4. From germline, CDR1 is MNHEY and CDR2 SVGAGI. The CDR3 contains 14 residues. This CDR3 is CASSFTGQAYEQYF. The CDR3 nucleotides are TGTGCCAGCAGTTTTACGGGACAGGCCTACGAGCAGTACTTC.

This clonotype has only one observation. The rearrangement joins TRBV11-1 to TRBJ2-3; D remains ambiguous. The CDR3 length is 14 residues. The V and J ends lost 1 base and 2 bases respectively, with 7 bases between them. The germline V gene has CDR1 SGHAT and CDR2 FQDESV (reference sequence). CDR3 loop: CASSLEQTTDTQYF. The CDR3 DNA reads TGTGCCAGCAGCTTAGAACAGACCACAGATACGCAGTATTTT.